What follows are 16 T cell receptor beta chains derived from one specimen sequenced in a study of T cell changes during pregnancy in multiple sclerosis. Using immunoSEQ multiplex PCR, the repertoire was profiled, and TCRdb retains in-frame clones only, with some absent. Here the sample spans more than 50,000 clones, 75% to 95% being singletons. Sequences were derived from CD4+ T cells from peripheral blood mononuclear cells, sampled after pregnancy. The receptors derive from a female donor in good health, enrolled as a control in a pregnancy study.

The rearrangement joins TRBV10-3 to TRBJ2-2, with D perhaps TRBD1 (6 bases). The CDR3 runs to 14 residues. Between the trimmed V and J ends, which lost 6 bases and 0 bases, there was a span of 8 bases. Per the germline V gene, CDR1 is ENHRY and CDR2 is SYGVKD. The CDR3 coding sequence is TGTGCCATCAGGGACAGCGCGAACACCGGGGAGCTGTTTTTT. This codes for CAIRDSANTGELFF.

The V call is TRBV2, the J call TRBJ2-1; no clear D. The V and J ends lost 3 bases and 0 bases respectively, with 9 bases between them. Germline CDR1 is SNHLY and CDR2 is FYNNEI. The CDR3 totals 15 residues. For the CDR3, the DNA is TGTGCCAGCAGTGACCTCGAGAGCTCCTACAATGAGCAGTTCTTC. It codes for CASSDLESSYNEQFF.

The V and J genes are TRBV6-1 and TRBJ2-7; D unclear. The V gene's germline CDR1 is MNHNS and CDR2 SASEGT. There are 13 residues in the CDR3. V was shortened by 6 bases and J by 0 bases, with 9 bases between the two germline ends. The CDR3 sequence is CASRADSSYEQYF. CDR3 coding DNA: TGTGCCAGCAGGGCGGATAGCTCCTACGAGCAGTACTTC.

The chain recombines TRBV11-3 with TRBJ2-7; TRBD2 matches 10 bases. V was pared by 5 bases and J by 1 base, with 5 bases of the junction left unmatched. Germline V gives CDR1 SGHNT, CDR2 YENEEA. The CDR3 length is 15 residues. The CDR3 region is CASSPSGGRSYEQYF. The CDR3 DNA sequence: TGTGCCAGCAGCCCTAGCGGGGGCCGGTCCTACGAGCAGTACTTC.

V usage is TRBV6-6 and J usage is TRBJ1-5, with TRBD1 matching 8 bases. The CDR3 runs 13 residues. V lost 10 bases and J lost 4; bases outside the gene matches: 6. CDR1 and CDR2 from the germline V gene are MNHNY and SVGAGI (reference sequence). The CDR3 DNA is TGTGCCACACCCCGGGACAGGAATCAGCCCCAGCATTTT. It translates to CATPRDRNQPQHF.

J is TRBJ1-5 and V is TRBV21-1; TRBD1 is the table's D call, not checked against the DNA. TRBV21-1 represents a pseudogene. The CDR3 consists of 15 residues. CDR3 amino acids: CASSRPCRDNQPQHF. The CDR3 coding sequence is TGTGCCAGCAGCCGACCTTGCAGGGACAATCAGCCCCAGCATTTT.

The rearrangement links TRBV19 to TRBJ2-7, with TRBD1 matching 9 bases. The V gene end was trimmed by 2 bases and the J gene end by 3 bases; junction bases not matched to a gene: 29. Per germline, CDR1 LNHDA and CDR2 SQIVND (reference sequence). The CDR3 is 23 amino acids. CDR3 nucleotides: TGTGCCAGTAGTATACGACCCCGCCAATCCGGGACAGGGTCTCCCCGGGACGTCTACGAGCAGTACTTC. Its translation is CASSIRPRQSGTGSPRDVYEQYF.

CDR3 in DNA: TGTGCCAGTAGTATAGGGCTAGCGGTTGAAGAGACCCAGTACTTC. It yields the protein CASSIGLAVEETQYF. The V gene is TRBV19, the J gene TRBJ2-5; TRBD2 matches 7 bases. The germline V gene has CDR1 LNHDA and CDR2 SQIVND (reference sequence). This CDR3 is 15 amino acids long. Germline trimming cut 1 base from V and 3 bases from J; bases unmatched to any gene: 5.

In DNA, the CDR3 is TGTGCCAGCAGCTTAGGACCTGAGGGACAGGGCTACGAGCAGTACTTC. Its protein is CASSLGPEGQGYEQYF. The chain carries TRBV7-3 and TRBJ2-7, with TRBD1 matching 9 bases. V lost 2 bases, J lost 3 bases, and 8 bases stayed unmatched. The CDR3 length is 16 residues. Germline values: CDR1 SGHTA, CDR2 FQGTGA.

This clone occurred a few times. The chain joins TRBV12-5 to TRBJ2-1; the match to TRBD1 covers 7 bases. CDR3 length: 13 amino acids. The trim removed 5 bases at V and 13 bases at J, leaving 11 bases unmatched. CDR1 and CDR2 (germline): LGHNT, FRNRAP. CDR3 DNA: TGTGCTAGTGGTCAGACAGGGATTCAAGGACAGTTCTTC. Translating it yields CASGQTGIQGQFF.

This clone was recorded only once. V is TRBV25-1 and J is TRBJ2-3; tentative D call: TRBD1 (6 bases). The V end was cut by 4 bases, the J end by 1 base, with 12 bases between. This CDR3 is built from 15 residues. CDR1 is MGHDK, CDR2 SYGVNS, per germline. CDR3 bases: TGTGCCAGCAGTGGAAGGACAGCCGGCACAGATACGCAGTATTTT. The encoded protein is CASSGRTAGTDTQYF.

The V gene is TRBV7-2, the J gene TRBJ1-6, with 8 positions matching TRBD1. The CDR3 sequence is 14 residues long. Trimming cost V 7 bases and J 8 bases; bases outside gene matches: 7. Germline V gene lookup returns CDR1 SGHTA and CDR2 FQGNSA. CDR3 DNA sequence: TGTGCCAGCACCCCAGGGGGCTTCGATTCACCCCTCCACTTT. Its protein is CASTPGGFDSPLHF.

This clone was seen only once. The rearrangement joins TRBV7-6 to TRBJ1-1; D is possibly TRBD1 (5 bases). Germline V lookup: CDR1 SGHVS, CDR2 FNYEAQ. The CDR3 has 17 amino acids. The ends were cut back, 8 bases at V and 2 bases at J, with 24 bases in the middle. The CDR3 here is CASFSPTGGIRNTEAFF. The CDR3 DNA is TGTGCCAGCTTTTCCCCAACGGGGGGGATTAGAAACACTGAAGCTTTCTTT.

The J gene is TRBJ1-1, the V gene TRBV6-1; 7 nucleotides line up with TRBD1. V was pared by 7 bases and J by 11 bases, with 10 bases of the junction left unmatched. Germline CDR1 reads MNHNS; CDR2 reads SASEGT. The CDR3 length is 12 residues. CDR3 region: CASISSGGLAFF. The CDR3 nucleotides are TGTGCCAGCATATCCTCAGGGGGACTGGCTTTCTTT.

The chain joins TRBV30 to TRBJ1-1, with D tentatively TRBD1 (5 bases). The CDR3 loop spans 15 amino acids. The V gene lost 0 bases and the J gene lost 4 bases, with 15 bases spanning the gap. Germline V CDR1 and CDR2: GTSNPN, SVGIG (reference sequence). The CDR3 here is CAWSVKRGGFTEAFF. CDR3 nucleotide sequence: TGTGCCTGGAGTGTTAAGCGGGGGGGGTTCACTGAAGCTTTCTTT.

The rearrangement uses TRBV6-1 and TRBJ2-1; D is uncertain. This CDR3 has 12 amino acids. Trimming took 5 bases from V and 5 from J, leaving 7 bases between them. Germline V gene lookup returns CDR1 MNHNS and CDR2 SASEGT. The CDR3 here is CASSTENNEQFF. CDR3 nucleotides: TGTGCCAGCAGTACTGAGAACAATGAGCAGTTCTTC.